This TCR beta chain is drawn from a study of T cells in localized non-small cell lung cancer (dated by TCRdb to the early 2020s). Background for the entire study: The study examined T cell repertoires in a few hundred patients with early-stage NSCLC and compared tumors with uninvolved tumor-adjacent lungs. The cohort consisted of roughly 240 treatment-naive NSCLC patients whose localized lung tumors had been resected. A mean age of about 66 years was recorded for the NSCLC patients, of whom under 150 were male and around 100 were female.

At diagnosis, tumor, uninvolved tumor-adjacent lung and peripheral blood were collected and then preserved as a mix of FFPE and fresh-frozen material. For TCR repertoire profiling, the blood samples were analyzed as peripheral blood mononuclear cells. A note on this clone: The specificity of this receptor is unknown. No quality values exist for individual bases; no much larger clone is one base distant.

Summary of the overall study and its limitations: Uninvolved tumor-adjacent lung showed the highest T cell clonality, higher than tumor, which suggests more focused antigenic responses in the uninvolved tumor-adjacent lung. Because multi-region tumor sequencing was not performed, intratumor heterogeneity could not be ruled out. Of the top 100 tumor clones, a median of around 57 were detected in paired uninvolved adjacent lung; about 26 were also among that lung's top 100. Longer overall survival was associated with higher T cell density in blood, whereas shorter survival was associated with higher clonality in adjacent lung. Because the study design was exploratory, TCR variables were selected using unadjusted p-values without false-discovery rate correction.

The CDR3 goes from the cysteine to the phenylalanine over 11 residues. Left in the record is the CDR3 DNA by itself, 33 bases read in frame from the first base. V and J lose 7 bases and 2 bases, and a span of 3 bases separates them. The germline V gene encodes CDR1 LNHDA and CDR2 SQIVND (reference sequence). TCR beta CDR3 regions were sequenced from DNA using the immunoSEQ Assay. Per the source publication's procedure: T cell density was computed as TCR beta template counts normalized to usable DNA estimated by amplifying housekeeping genes. Richness was estimated with the preseqR package, extrapolating to 400,000 templates for PBMC samples and 120,000 templates for tissue samples. Clonality was defined by subtracting Pielou's evenness from one. Differential abundance testing on productive amino-acid clonotypes, with a minimum total count of 5 and an alpha of 0.1, was used to identify tissue-enriched TCRs. The Jaccard Index and the Morisita Overlap Index were used to quantify repertoire overlap between compartments. TCR beta CDR3s were clustered by GLIPH together with public tetramer-defined viral CDR3s, and at least three viral sequences plus V-gene enrichment were required for viral motifs. The immuneACCESS repertoire file appears here via TCRdb, limited to in-frame rearrangements. These files lack a portion of the clones; in checked studies, under half of the deficit traces to unresolved V genes, and the cause of the others is not known. V, J and clone size were drawn from that table, and D and trimming were deduced from the DNA. Within this sample are fewer than 35,000 clones, with approximately 91% of them counted one time only. The ten largest clones add up to approximately 6% of the sample.

The sample here was PBMCs, taken before any cancer treatment. This sequence uses TRBV19 and TRBJ1-3, with the D gene not confidently named. The sequence was obtained from a man aged 40 to 70 with stage II lung adenocarcinoma. Here the CDR3 is given as CASITGNTIYF. The nucleotide sequence reads TGTGCCAGTATAACTGGAAACACCATATATTTT.